The 9 T cell receptor beta chains in this list originate from one sample, sequenced in a study of PD-1 blockade in classical Hodgkin lymphoma. The table came from immunoSEQ multiplex PCR; TCRdb's copy has only in-frame clones and leaves some out. The sample holds roughly 6,000 clones, around nine tenths seen once. Indicated time point: cycle 4 day 1 (C4D1), after more than five weeks of nivolumab. In every patient, relapse followed autologous stem cell transplantation, while exposure to brentuximab vedotin differed. CD4+ T cells were purified from thawed PBMCs by magnetic negative selection. Sequencing used CD4+ T cells from blood, obtained before the fourth cycle of nivolumab. These receptors all come from a human donor with classical Hodgkin lymphoma.

This clone was observed a few times. V and J are TRBV29-1 and TRBJ1-1; possible D gene TRBD1, 5 bases. This CDR3 is 13 amino acids long. Germline assignment: CDR1 SQVTM and CDR2 ANQGSEA. V was shortened by 7 bases and J by 0 bases, with 12 bases between the two germline ends. CDR3 region: CSGLQDLNTEAFF. CDR3 nucleotides: TGCAGCGGCCTACAGGACCTGAACACTGAAGCTTTCTTT.

The genes are TRBV4-2 and TRBJ1-2, with a weak D call TRBD1 (6 bases). Trimming cost V 2 bases and J 0 bases, with 10 bases left between them. CDR1 LGHNA and CDR2 YNFKEQ come from the germline V gene. This CDR3 spans 15 amino acids. CDR3 sequence (DNA): TGTGCCAGCAGCCAATGGACAGCTGCTAACTATGGCTACACCTTC. Translation gives CASSQWTAANYGYTF.

This clone was seen a few times. The chain employs TRBV19 and TRBJ1-2; no reliable D call. The germline gives CDR1 LNHDA, CDR2 SQIVND (reference sequence). The germline V and J ends were trimmed by 5 bases and 0 bases, with 7 bases remaining between them. CDR3 length: 13 amino acids. The CDR3 reads CASSFDTNYGYTF. The CDR3 DNA follows: TGTGCCAGTAGTTTCGACACTAACTATGGCTACACCTTC. The complete variable domain, with remaining parts taken from reference TRBV19 and TRBJ1-2, reads DGGITQSPKYLFRKEGQNVTLSCEQNLNHDAMYWYRQDPGQGLRLIYYSQIVNDFQKGDIAEGYSVSREKKESFPLTVTSAQKNPTAFYLCASSFDTNYGYTFGSGTRLTVV.

V and J are TRBV19 and TRBJ2-7, with unresolved D. The CDR3 is 14 residues long. V was pared by 1 base and J by 4 bases, with 11 bases between. Germline CDR1 reads LNHDA; CDR2 reads SQIVND (reference sequence). The CDR3 bases are TGTGCCAGTAGTATAGTCGGCAGAAATTACGAGCAGTACTTC. This encodes CASSIVGRNYEQYF. The full variable domain, rest sourced from reference TRBV19 and TRBJ2-7, is DGGITQSPKYLFRKEGQNVTLSCEQNLNHDAMYWYRQDPGQGLRLIYYSQIVNDFQKGDIAEGYSVSREKKESFPLTVTSAQKNPTAFYLCASSIVGRNYEQYFGPGTRLTVT.

This chain uses TRBV5-1 with TRBJ2-1, with a possible D match to TRBD1 (5 bases). CDR1 SGHRS and CDR2 YFSETQ come from the germline V gene. The CDR3 loop spans 16 amino acids. Between the trimmed V and J ends, which lost 0 bases and 0 bases, there was a span of 10 bases. The DNA of the CDR3 is TGCGCCAGCAGCTTGGAGGGGTTACTCTCCTACAATGAGCAGTTCTTC. It yields the protein CASSLEGLLSYNEQFF.

This rearrangement joins TRBV12-5 to TRBJ1-1; no clear D gene. The CDR3 sequence is 12 residues long. Germline V CDR1 and CDR2: LGHNT, FRNRAP. The V and J ends lost 0 bases and 6 bases respectively, with 5 bases between them. Written as DNA, the CDR3 is TGTGCTAGTGGTTTGGTTAAGGCTGAAGCTTTCTTT. Translation gives CASGLVKAEAFF.

The rearrangement uses TRBV29-1 and TRBJ2-1, with 9 bases aligning to TRBD2. Looked up from germline, CDR1 is SQVTM and CDR2 is ANQGSEA. The J segment lost 4 bases and the V segment lost 0 bases, leaving 7 bases of the junction unmatched. The CDR3 has 16 residues. The CDR3: CSVEDLRLAVYNEQFF. The CDR3 nucleotides read TGCAGCGTTGAAGATCTGCGACTAGCGGTTTACAATGAGCAGTTCTTC.

The table lists this clone with a few counts. The V call is TRBV4-1, the J call TRBJ2-3, with a possible D match to TRBD2 (5 bases). Trimming removed 0 bases from V and 3 bases from J, with 16 bases in between. This CDR3 contains 17 residues. Germline lookup yields CDR1 MGHRA and CDR2 YSYEKL. In nucleotides, the CDR3 is TGCGCCAGCAGCCAAGATCAGGAGCGGCTTAGAACAGATACGCAGTATTTT. Residues: CASSQDQERLRTDTQYF.

This clone was recorded only once. The rearrangement links TRBV11-2 to TRBJ1-2; the match to TRBD1 covers 9 bases. The CDR3 is 15 residues long. After removal of 5 bases from V and 4 bases from J, the junction contained 8 bases not matched to a gene. From germline, CDR1 is SGHAT and CDR2 FQNNGV. CDR3 DNA: TGTGCCAGCAGCCGCGGGACAGGGTCGAGCTATGGCTACACCTTC. This gives the protein CASSRGTGSSYGYTF. Based on the CDR3 plus reference TRBV11-2 and TRBJ1-2, the full variable domain is EAGVAQSPRYKIIEKRQSVAFWCNPISGHATLYWYQQILGQGPKLLIQFQNNGVVDDSQLPKDRFSAERLKGVDSTLKIQPAKLEDSAVYLCASSRGTGSSYGYTFGSGTRLTVV.